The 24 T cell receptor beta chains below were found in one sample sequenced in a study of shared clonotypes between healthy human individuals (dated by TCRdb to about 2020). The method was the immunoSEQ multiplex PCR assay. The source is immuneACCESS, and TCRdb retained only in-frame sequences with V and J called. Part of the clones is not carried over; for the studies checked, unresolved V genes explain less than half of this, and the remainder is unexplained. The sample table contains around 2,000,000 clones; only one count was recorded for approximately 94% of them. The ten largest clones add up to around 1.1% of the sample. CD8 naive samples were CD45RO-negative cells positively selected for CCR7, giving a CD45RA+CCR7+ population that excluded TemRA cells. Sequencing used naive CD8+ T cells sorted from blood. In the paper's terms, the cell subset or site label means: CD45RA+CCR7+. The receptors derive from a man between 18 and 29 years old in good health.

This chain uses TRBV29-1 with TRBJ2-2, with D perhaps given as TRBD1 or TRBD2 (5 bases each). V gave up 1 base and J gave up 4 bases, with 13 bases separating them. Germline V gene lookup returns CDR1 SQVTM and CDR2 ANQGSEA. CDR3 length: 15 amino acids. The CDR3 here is CSVEGDDSITGELFF. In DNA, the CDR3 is TGCAGCGTTGAAGGGGACGACAGTATCACCGGGGAGCTGTTTTTT.

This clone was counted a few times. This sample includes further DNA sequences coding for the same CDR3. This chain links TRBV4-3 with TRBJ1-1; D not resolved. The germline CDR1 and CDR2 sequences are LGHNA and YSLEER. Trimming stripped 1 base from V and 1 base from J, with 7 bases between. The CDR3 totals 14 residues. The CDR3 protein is CASSQVTGNTEAFF. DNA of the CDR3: TGCGCCAGCAGCCAAGTCACGGGGAACACTGAAGCTTTCTTT.

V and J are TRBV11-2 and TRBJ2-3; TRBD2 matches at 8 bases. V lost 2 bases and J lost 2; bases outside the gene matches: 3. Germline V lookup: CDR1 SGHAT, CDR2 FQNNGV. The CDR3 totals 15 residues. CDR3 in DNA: TGTGCCAGCAGCTTATACGGGAGGGACACAGATACGCAGTATTTT. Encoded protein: CASSLYGRDTDTQYF.

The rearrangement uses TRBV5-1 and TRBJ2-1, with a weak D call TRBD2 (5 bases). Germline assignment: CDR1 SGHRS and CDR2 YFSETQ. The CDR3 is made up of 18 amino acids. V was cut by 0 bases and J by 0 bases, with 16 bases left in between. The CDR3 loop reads CASSLDPLRESSYNEQFF. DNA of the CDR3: TGCGCCAGCAGCTTGGATCCCCTGAGGGAAAGCTCCTACAATGAGCAGTTCTTC.

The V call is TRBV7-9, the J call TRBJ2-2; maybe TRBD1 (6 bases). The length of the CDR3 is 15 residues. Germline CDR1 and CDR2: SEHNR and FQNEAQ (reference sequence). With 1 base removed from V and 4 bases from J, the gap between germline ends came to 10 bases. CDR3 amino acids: CASSLVEGGTGELFF. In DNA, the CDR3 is TGTGCCAGCAGCTTAGTTGAAGGGGGCACCGGGGAGCTGTTTTTT.

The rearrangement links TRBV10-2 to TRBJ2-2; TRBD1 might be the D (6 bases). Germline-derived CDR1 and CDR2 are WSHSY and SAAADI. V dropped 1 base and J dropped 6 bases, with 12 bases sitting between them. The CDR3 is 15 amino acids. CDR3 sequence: CASSELGARPGELFF. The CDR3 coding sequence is TGCGCCAGCAGTGAGTTGGGGGCGCGACCCGGGGAGCTGTTTTTT.

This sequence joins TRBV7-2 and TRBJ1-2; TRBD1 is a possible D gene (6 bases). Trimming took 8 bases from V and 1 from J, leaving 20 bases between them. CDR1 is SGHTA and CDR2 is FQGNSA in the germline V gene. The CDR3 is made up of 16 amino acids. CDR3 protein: CASGLGAGEDNYGYTF. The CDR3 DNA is TGTGCCAGCGGGCTAGGGGCAGGGGAGGATAACTATGGCTACACCTTC.

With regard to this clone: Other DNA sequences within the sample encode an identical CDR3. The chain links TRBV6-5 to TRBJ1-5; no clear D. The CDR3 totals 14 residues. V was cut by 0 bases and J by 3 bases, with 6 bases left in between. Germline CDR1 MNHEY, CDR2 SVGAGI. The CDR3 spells CASSYSGPNQPQHF. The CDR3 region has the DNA TGTGCCAGCAGTTACTCAGGGCCCAATCAGCCCCAGCATTTT.

CDR3 nucleotides: TGTGCCAGCAGTTATTCGACAGGGGAGCTTGTCACTGAAGCTTTCTTT. Its translation is CASSYSTGELVTEAFF. The V gene is TRBV6-5, the J gene TRBJ1-1; 8 positions agree with TRBD1. The germline gives CDR1 MNHEY, CDR2 SVGAGI. This CDR3 has 16 residues. The J segment lost 4 bases and the V segment lost 3 bases, leaving 10 bases of the junction unmatched.

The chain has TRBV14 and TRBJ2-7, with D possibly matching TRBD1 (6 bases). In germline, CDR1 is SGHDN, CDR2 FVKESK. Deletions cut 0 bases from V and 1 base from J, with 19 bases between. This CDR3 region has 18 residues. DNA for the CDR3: TGTGCCAGCAGCCAAGATCAGGGGTTCATCGGGGCATCCTACGAGCAGTACTTC. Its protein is CASSQDQGFIGASYEQYF.

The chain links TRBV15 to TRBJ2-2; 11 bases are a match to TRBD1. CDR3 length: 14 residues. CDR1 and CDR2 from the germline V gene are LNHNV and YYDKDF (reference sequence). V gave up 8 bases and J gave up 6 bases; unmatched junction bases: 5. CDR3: CATADRGLAGELFF. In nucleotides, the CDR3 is TGTGCCACCGCGGACAGGGGGCTAGCCGGGGAGCTGTTTTTT.

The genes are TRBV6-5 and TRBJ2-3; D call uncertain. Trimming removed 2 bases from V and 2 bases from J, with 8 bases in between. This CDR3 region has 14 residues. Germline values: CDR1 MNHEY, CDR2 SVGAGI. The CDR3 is CASSYVADTDTQYF. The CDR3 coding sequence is TGTGCCAGCAGTTACGTGGCAGACACAGATACGCAGTATTTT.

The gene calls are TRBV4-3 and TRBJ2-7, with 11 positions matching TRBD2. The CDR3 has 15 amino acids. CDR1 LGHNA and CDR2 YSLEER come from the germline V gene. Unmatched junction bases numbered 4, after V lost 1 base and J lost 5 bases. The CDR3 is CASSQGRGLADEQYF. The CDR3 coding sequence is TGCGCCAGCAGCCAAGGGAGGGGACTAGCGGACGAGCAGTACTTC.

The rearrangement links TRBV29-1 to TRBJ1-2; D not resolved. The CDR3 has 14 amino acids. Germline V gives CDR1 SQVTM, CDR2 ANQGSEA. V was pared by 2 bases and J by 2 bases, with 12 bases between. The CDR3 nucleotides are TGCAGCGTTGAAAGTCGGCATGCCAACTATGGCTACACCTTC. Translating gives CSVESRHANYGYTF.

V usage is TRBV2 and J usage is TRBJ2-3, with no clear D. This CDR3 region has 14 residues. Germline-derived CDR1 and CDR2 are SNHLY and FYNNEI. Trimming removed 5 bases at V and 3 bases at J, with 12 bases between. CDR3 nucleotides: TGTGCCAGCAGTTTCGAACGTTGGACAGATACGCAGTATTTT. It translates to CASSFERWTDTQYF.

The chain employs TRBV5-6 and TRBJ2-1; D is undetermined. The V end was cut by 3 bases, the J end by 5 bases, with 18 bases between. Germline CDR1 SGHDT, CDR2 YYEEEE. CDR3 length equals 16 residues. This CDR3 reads CASSSFGVKNDNEQFF. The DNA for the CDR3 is TGTGCCAGCAGCTCTTTTGGGGTTAAGAACGACAATGAGCAGTTCTTC.

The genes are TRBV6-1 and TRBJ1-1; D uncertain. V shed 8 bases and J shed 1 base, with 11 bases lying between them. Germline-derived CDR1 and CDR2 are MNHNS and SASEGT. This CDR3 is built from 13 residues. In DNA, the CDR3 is TGTGCCAGCCCCAAGGAAGGGAACACTGAAGCTTTCTTT. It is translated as CASPKEGNTEAFF.

The DNA of the CDR3 is TGCGCCAGCAGTGAAACTCCGGGACGCTCGACAGATACGCAGTATTTT. Encoded protein: CASSETPGRSTDTQYF. The chain combines TRBV10-1 with TRBJ2-3; possibly TRBD1 or TRBD2 for D (5 bases each). Germline CDR1 reads WNHNN; CDR2 reads SYGVQD (reference sequence). This CDR3 region has 16 residues. V lost 3 bases and J 3 bases, leaving 16 bases between the germline ends.

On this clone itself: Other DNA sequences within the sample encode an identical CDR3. The CDR3: CAWSEGQDNQPQHF. The CDR3 DNA reads TGTGCCTGGAGTGAAGGACAGGACAATCAGCCCCAGCATTTT. The chain links TRBV30 to TRBJ1-5, with 7 nucleotides matching TRBD1. This CDR3 has 14 residues. With 1 base clipped from V and 3 bases from J, the junction kept 3 bases outside the gene matches. In germline, CDR1 is GTSNPN, CDR2 SVGIG (reference sequence).

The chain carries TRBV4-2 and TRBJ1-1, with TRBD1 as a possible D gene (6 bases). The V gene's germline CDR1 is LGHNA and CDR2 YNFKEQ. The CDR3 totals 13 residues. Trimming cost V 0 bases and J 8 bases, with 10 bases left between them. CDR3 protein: CASSQEQGWEAFF. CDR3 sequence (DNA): TGTGCCAGCAGCCAAGAACAGGGCTGGGAAGCTTTCTTT.

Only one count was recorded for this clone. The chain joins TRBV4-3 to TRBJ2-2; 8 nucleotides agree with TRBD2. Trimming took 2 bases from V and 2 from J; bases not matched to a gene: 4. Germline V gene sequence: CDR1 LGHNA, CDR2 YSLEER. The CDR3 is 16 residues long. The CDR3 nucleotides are TGCGCCAGCAGCCAAATAACTAGCGGCAACACCGGGGAGCTGTTTTTT. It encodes CASSQITSGNTGELFF.

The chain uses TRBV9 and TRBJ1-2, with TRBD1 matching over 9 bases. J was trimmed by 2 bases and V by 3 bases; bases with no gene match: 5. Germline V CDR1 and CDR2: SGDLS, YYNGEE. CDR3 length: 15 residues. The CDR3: CASSAGTGINYGYTF. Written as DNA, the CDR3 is TGTGCCAGCAGCGCGGGGACAGGGATAAACTATGGCTACACCTTC.

CDR3 DNA: TGTGCCAGCAGCTTGCAGGAGGAGGCGGACTCTGCGCAGTATTTT. Amino acids: CASSLQEEADSAQYF. The rearrangement uses TRBV7-9 and TRBJ2-3, with a weak D call TRBD2 (5 bases). V was shortened by 3 bases and J by 10 bases, with 20 bases between the two germline ends. From germline, CDR1 is SEHNR and CDR2 FQNEAQ (reference sequence). The CDR3 consists of 15 residues.

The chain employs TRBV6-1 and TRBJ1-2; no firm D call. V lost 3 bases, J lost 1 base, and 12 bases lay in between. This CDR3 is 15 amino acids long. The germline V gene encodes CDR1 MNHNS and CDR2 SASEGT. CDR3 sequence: CASSDGSGSNYGYTF. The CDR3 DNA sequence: TGTGCCAGCAGTGATGGGTCGGGGAGTAACTATGGCTACACCTTC.